This TCR beta chain is drawn from a study of T cell repertoires in cytomegalovirus infection. About the study: Matching HLA type, along with CMV infection, was indicated by public TCR beta signatures.

Germline V lookup: CDR1 MNHGY, CDR2 SAAAGT. CDR3 length: 15 amino acids. As to this clonotype: What it binds is not known. Its ends do not fully match the called genes, so a read error is possible.

Using its own MiXCR run on the reads, TCRdb lists one record per CDR3 protein. Among about 180,000 distinct CDR3 sequences, 13% to 15% were seen once, and the ten largest hold around 27%. Study-wide points: Dominant in the ex vivo response were TCR beta clonotypes restricted by HLA-C and specific for CMV. CMV carriers having the relevant HLA were flagged by cumulative public TCR beta family frequency.

The rearrangement uses TRBV6-8 and TRBJ2-2, with 11 bases matching TRBD2. The sequenced material came from PBMCs. The TCR was taken from a human donor in good health (CMV status not recorded). Some clones in this sample may be carry-over from other donors' samples. The CDR3 coding sequence is TGTACCAGCAGTTTAGCGGGGGGGCGGGCCGGGGAGCTGTTTTTT. Residues: CTSSLAGGRAGELFF.